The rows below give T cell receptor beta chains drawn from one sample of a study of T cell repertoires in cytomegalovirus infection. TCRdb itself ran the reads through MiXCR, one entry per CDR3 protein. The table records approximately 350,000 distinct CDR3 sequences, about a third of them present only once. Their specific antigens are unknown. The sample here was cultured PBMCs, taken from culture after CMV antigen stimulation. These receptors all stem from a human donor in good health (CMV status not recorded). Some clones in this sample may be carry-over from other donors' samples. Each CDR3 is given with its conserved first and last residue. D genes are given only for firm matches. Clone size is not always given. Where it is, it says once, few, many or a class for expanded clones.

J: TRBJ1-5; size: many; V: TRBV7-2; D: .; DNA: TGTGCCAGCAGCTTAGGGGATCAGCCCCAGCATTTT; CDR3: CASSLGDQPQHF
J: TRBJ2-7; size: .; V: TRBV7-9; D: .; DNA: TGTGCCAGCAGCTTAGCCTCCGGGGTCCCACCGACCTACGAGCAGTACTTC; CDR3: CASSLASGVPPTYEQYF
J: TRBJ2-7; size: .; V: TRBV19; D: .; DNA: TGTGCCAGTAGCCGGCGTGGCGGAACCTACGAGCAGTACTTC; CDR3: CASSRRGGTYEQYF
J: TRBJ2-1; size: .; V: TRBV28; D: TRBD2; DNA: TGTGCCAGCAGCGTAACTTTAGCGGGAGGATACAATGAGCAGTTCTTC; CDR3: CASSVTLAGGYNEQFF
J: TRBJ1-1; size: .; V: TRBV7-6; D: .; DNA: TGTGCCAGCAGCTTAGAAAGGGGTCGGACTGAAGCTTTCTTT; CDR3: CASSLERGRTEAFF
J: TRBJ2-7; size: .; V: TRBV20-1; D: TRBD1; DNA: TGCAGTGCTAGTAGTGGACATGGGACAGGCTCCTACGAGCAGTACTTC; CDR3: CSASSGHGTGSYEQYF
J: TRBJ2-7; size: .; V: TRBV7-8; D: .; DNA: TGTGCCAGCACCCTTTGGCCAGGTAGCCACGAGCAGTACTTC; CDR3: CASTLWPGSHEQYF
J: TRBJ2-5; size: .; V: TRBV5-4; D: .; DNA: TGTGCCAGCAGCTTGGGGGAGACCGAGAGTATCCAAGAGACCCAGTACTTC; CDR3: CASSLGETESIQETQYF
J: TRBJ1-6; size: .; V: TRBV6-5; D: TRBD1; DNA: TGTGCCAGCAGTTACAGGACCGGGACAGGGAATTCACCCCTCCACTTT; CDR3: CASSYRTGTGNSPLHF
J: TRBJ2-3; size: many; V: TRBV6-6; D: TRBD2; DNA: TGTGCCAGCAGTTCCCGAGTAGCGGGACTCCAAAGCACAGATACGCAGTATTTT; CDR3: CASSSRVAGLQSTDTQYF
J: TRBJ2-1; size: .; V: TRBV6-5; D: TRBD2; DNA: TGTGCCAGCAGTTATACTAGCGGGAGTCTAAATGAGCAGTTCTTC; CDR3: CASSYTSGSLNEQFF
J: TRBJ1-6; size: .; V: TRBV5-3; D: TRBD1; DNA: TGTGCCAGCAGCTACGAGGGGGCGGGGTCACCCCTCCACTTT; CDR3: CASSYEGAGSPLHF
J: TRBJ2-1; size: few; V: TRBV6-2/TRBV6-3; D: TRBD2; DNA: TGTGCCAGCAGTACTCCTAGCGGGAGGGGATGGGTCAATGAGCAGTTCTTC; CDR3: CASSTPSGRGWVNEQFF
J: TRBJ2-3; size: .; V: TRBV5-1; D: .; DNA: TGCGCCAGCAGCTTGGGCCCGACGGTGGTTATGGATACGCAGTATTTT; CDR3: CASSLGPTVVMDTQYF
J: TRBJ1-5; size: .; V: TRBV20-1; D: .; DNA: TGCAGTGCTAGGGACGGGACGGAGAATCAGCCCCAGCATTTT; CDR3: CSARDGTENQPQHF
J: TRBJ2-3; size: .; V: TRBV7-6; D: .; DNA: TGTGCCAGCAGCTTATCTCCGGGTAGCGGAAACACAGATACGCAGTATTTT; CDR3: CASSLSPGSGNTDTQYF
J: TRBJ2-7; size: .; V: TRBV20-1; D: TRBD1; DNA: TGCAGTGCCCCTCCGACAGGGCGTTACGAGCAGTACTTC; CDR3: CSAPPTGRYEQYF
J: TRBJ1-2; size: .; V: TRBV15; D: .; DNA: TGTGCCACCAGCTCTCAGGGACGGGGAAACTATGGCTACACCTTC; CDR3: CATSSQGRGNYGYTF
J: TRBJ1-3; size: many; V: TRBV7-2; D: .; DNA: TGTGCCAGCAGATCAGACAGGAGCTCTGGAAACACCATATATTTT; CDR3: CASRSDRSSGNTIYF
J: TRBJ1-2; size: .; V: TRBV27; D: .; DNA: TGTGCCAGCAGGGCTCCAGGGGAGGCCTATGGCTACACCTTC; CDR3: CASRAPGEAYGYTF
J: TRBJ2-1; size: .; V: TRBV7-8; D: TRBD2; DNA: TGTGCCAGCAGCCTCCGGGGGGAGACGGCCTACAATGAGCAGTTCTTC; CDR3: CASSLRGETAYNEQFF
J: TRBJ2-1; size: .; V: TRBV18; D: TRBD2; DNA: TGTGCCAGCTCACCAGTGGGGGGGACTAGCGTCACCTACAATGAGCAGTTCTTC; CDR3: CASSPVGGTSVTYNEQFF
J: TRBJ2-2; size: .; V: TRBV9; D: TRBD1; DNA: TGTGCCAGCAGCGTATCCGACAGGGGGCTCGGGGAGCTGTTTTTT; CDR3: CASSVSDRGLGELFF
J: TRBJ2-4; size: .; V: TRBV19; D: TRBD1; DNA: TGTGCCAGTAGTATAGGACAGGGGTCCCTGGGCAAAAACATTCAGTACTTC; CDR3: CASSIGQGSLGKNIQYF
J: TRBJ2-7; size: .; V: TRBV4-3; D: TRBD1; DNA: TGCGCCAGCAGCCATGGCGACAGGGGACGCTACGAGCAGTACTTC; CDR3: CASSHGDRGRYEQYF
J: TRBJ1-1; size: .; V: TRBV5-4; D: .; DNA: TGTGCCAGCAGCTTGTTTAGTCGGGGGAACACTGAAGCTTTCTTT; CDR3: CASSLFSRGNTEAFF
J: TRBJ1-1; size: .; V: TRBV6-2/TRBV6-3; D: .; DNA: TGTGCCAGCAGTTACGAATGGGGTAGCGCTGAAGCTTTCTTT; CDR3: CASSYEWGSAEAFF
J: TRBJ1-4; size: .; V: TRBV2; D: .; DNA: TGTGCCAGCAGTGAAGCGGGCCGACCGACTAATGAAAAACTGTTTTTT; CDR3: CASSEAGRPTNEKLFF
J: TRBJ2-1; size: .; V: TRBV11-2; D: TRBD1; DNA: TGTGCCAGCAGCGCCCAGGGGACAGGGGGCCATGAGCAGTTCTTC; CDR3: CASSAQGTGGHEQFF
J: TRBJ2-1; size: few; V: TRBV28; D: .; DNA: TGTGCCAGCAACCAGGGGCCATACAATGAGCAGTTCTTC; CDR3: CASNQGPYNEQFF
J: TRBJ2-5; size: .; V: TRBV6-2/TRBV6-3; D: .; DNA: TGTGCCAGCTCGGGGAGAAGTCGAGAGACCCAGTACTTC; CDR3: CASSGRSRETQYF
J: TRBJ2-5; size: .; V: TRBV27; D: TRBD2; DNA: TGTGCCAGCAGTTTGGTTTGGGGACTAGCGGGAGAAGAGACCCAGTACTTC; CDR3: CASSLVWGLAGEETQYF
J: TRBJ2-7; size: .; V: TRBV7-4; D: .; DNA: TGTGCCAGCAGCTTCGACGGCCCCTCCTACGAGCAGTACTTC; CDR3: CASSFDGPSYEQYF
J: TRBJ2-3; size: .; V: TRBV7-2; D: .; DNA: TGTGCCAGCAGCAAAACTAGAACCCACACAGATACGCAGTATTTT; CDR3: CASSKTRTHTDTQYF
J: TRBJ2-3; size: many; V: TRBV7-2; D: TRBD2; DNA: TGTGCCAGCAGCTTAGGGCTAGCGGGAATCACAGATACGCAGTATTTT; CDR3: CASSLGLAGITDTQYF
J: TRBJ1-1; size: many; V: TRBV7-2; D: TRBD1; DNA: TGTGCCAGCAGCGCCCCGGGACAGCAGAACACTGAAGCTTTCTTT; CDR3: CASSAPGQQNTEAFF
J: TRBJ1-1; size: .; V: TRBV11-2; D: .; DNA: TGTGCCAGCAGCCCCGGGACGGTGAAAAACACTGAAGCTTTCTTT; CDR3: CASSPGTVKNTEAFF
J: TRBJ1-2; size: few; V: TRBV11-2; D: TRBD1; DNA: TGTGCCAGCAGCCGGGACAGACACTATGGCTACACCTTC; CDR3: CASSRDRHYGYTF
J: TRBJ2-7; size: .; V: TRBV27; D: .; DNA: TGTGCCAGCAGTCAATCAGGGGAGCAGTACTTC; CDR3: CASSQSGEQYF
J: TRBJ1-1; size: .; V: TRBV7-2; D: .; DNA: TGTGCCAGCAGCTTTGGCAGGCGGGGAGACACTGAAGCTTTCTTT; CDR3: CASSFGRRGDTEAFF
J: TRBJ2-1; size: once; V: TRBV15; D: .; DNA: TGTGCCACCAGCAGAGATTTGGAGGGTAGGGGTGAGCAGTTCTTC; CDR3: CATSRDLEGRGEQFF
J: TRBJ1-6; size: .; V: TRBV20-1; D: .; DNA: TGCAGTGCTAGGGAATTCTACCGGGATAATAATTCACCCCTCCACTTT; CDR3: CSAREFYRDNNSPLHF
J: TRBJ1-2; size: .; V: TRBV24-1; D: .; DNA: TGTGCCACCAGTTTGGGGTGGAACTATGGCTACACCTTC; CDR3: CATSLGWNYGYTF
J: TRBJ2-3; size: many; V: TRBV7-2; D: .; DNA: TGTGCCAGCAGCTTACCGCCATTGGATACGCAGTATTTT; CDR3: CASSLPPLDTQYF
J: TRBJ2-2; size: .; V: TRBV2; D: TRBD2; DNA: TGTGCCAGCGGAGGGACTAGCGGAAACACCGGGGAGCTGTTTTTT; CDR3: CASGGTSGNTGELFF
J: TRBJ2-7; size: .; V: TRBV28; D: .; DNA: TGTGCCAGCAGTTTATTCGGGGGTTCATACGAGCAGTACTTC; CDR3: CASSLFGGSYEQYF
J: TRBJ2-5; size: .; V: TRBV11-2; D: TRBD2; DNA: TGTGCCAGCAGCTTGATAGGACTAGCTTACGAGACCCAGTACTTC; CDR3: CASSLIGLAYETQYF
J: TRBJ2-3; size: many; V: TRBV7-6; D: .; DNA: TGTGCCAGCAGCTTAAGGACAGATACGCAGTATTTT; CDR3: CASSLRTDTQYF
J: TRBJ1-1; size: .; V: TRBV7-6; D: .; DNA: TGTGCCAGCAGCAACAGAGTTCTGGGCACTGAAGCTTTCTTT; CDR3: CASSNRVLGTEAFF
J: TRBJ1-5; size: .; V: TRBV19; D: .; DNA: TGTGCCAGTAGTTCCCTGACCAATCAGCCCCAGCATTTT; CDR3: CASSSLTNQPQHF
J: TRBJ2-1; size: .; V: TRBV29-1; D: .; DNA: TGCAGCGTAGAGACAGGATTGGTCTCCTACAATGAGCAGTTCTTC; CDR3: CSVETGLVSYNEQFF
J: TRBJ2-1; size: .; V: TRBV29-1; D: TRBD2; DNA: TGCAGCCTTAGCGGGACCTACAATGAGCAGTTCTTC; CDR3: CSLSGTYNEQFF
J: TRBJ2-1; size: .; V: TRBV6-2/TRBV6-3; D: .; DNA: TGTGCCAGCAGTTTGGGTTACGGGAATGAGCAGTTCTTC; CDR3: CASSLGYGNEQFF
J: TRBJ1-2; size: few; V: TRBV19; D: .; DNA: TGTGCCAGTACCCATGAAGACACATCCTATGGCTACACCTTC; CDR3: CASTHEDTSYGYTF
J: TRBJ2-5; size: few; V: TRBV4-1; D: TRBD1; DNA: TGCGCCAGCAGCCAACCCGGGACAGGGGGCCTGGAGACCCAGTACTTC; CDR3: CASSQPGTGGLETQYF
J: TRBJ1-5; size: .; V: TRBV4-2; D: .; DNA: TGTGCCAGCAGCCAAGCGTTTCGGGCTGGGGGCAATCAGCCCCAGCATTTT; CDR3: CASSQAFRAGGNQPQHF
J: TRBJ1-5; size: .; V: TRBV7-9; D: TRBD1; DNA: TGTGCCAGCAGCCTTGGACAGGGGATTCAGCCCCAGCATTTT; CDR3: CASSLGQGIQPQHF
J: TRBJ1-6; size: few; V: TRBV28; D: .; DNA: TGTGCCAGCATTACCCCGGGGGAGCACTTGAATTCACCCCTCCACTTT; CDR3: CASITPGEHLNSPLHF
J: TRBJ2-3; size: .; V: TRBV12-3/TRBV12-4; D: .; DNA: TGTGCCAGCAGTTTAGGGGGCAGTATCACAGATACGCAGTATTTT; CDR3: CASSLGGSITDTQYF